This T cell receptor (beta chain) stems from a study of CXCR3-negative and CXCR3-positive naive CD8 T cells. Findings and limits, study-wide: CXCR3-positive naive cells had more hydrophobic TRB CDR3s than CXCR3-negative naive cells.

With respect to this clonotype: Its target is unknown.

The libraries of TRB cDNA were prepared using 5' RACE with UMI labels. TCRdb derives one entry per CDR3 protein from the 5' RACE reads, leaving out DNA. The specimen's table records about 63,000 distinct CDR3 sequences. The length of the CDR3 is 13 residues. Germline CDR1 reads MNHEY; CDR2 reads SVGAGI. The chain recombines TRBV6-5 with TRBJ1-1. This clonotype was sampled from a human donor in good health. Some clones in this sample may be carry-over from other donors' samples. The sequenced material came from naive CXCR3+ CD8+ T cells from blood. Subset: CD45RO-CCR7+CD27+CD95- naive CD8+ T cells expressing CXCR3 (TNR3+). CDR3 residues: CASSYSSSSKAFF.